These 12 T cell receptor beta chains came from one sample sequenced in a study of cytomegalovirus exposure and HLA in healthy donors (dated by TCRdb to 2016 to 2017). Libraries were built with the immunoSEQ multiplex PCR assay. A mixture of 60 forward primers for TCR Vbeta segments and 13 reverse primers for TCR Jbeta segments was used in the multiplex PCR. This immuneACCESS table, as held by TCRdb, lists in-frame sequences with V and J called but not all clones. Of the missing ones, under half trace to an unresolved V gene in checked studies; the others have no known cause. The sample has about 280,000 clones on record, about 90% of them singletons. Together, the top ten hold approximately 2% of the sample. Sequencing was performed on PBMCs. The receptors derive from a woman aged 18-29 years in good health and CMV-seronegative.

This chain links TRBV7-9 with TRBJ1-2, with TRBD1 matching over 7 bases. CDR1 and CDR2 from the germline V gene are SEHNR and FQNEAQ (reference sequence). CDR3 length: 12 residues. The V and J ends lost 4 bases and 8 bases, in that order; junction bases with no gene match: 4. CDR3 in amino acids: CASSYDREGYTF. CDR3 sequence (DNA): TGTGCCAGCAGCTACGACAGGGAGGGCTACACCTTC. The variable domain in full, completed from reference TRBV7-9 and TRBJ1-2, reads DTGVSQNPRHKITKRGQNVTFRCDPISEHNRLYWYRQTLGQGPEFLTYFQNEAQLEKSRLLSDRFSAERPKGSFSTLEIQRTEQGDSAMYLCASSYDREGYTFGSGTRLTVV.

This chain connects TRBV9 to TRBJ1-2; possibly TRBD1 for D (6 bases). The CDR3 contains 14 residues. Per the germline V gene, CDR1 is SGDLS and CDR2 is YYNGEE. The ends were cut back, 3 bases at V and 2 bases at J, with 11 bases in the middle. CDR3 amino acids: CASSAHQGNYGYTF. The CDR3 DNA follows: TGTGCCAGCAGCGCACATCAGGGGAACTATGGCTACACCTTC.

This clone was recorded once. The DNA is left out, because the CDR3 cannot be placed on it with certainty; the CDR3 is given as TCRdb lists it. The rearrangement links TRBV5-4 to TRBJ2-5; the D segment call TRBD2 is taken from the table without a DNA check. Both ends counted, the CDR3 spans 13 residues. The germline gives CDR1 SGHNT, CDR2 YYREEE (reference sequence). CDR3 residues: CASSSSLQETQYF.

This clone was picked up one time. The V and J genes are TRBV5-1 and TRBJ2-7, with 8 bases aligning to TRBD2. Trimming at V came to 6 bases and at J to 4 bases, leaving 12 bases not matched to a gene. CDR1 SGHRS and CDR2 YFSETQ come from the germline V gene. The CDR3 sequence is 15 residues long. CDR3 amino acids: CASTWGGTSGYEQYF. In DNA form, the CDR3 reads TGCGCCAGCACCTGGGGCGGTACTAGCGGATACGAGCAGTACTTC.

The V call is TRBV2, the J call TRBJ1-1; possibly TRBD1 for D (5 bases). This CDR3 is built from 14 residues. Germline V CDR1 and CDR2: SNHLY, FYNNEI. Trimming removed 3 bases from V and 4 bases from J, with 12 bases in between. CDR3 nucleotide sequence: TGTGCCAGCAGTGAGGGGGGGTTAGGCACTGAAGCTTTCTTT. This translates into CASSEGGLGTEAFF.

The chain links TRBV9 to TRBJ2-7, with 12 bases fitting TRBD2. The CDR3 covers 14 residues. V trimming: 4 bases; J trimming: 7 bases; junction bases outside the gene matches: 6. Germline V lookup: CDR1 SGDLS, CDR2 YYNGEE. The CDR3 DNA follows: TGTGCCAGCAGCCCCATAGGACTAGCGGGGGAGCAGTACTTC. It specifies CASSPIGLAGEQYF.

V usage is TRBV27 and J usage is TRBJ1-5, with D possibly matching TRBD1 (6 bases). V lost 6 bases and J 1 base, leaving 13 bases between the germline ends. CDR1 and CDR2 (germline): MNHEY, SMNVEV (reference sequence). The CDR3 totals 15 residues. This chain's CDR3 is CASRPGAFSNQPQHF. CDR3 nucleotides: TGTGCCAGCAGGCCAGGGGCCTTCAGCAATCAGCCCCAGCATTTT.

This clone was detected only once. V is TRBV2 and J is TRBJ2-1; 10 nucleotides align to TRBD2. V lost 5 bases, J lost 6 bases, and 7 bases stayed unmatched. The germline V gene encodes CDR1 SNHLY and CDR2 FYNNEI. The CDR3 length is 15 residues. In nucleotides, the CDR3 is TGTGCCAGCAGTCCGGGGACTAGCGATTTCAATGAGCAGTTCTTC. Translated: CASSPGTSDFNEQFF. Combining the CDR3 with reference TRBV2 and TRBJ2-1 gives the whole variable domain EPEVTQTPSHQVTQMGQEVILRCVPISNHLYFYWYRQILGQKVEFLVSFYNNEISEKSEIFDDQFSVERPDGSNFTLKIRSTKLEDSAMYFCASSPGTSDFNEQFFGPGTRLTVL.

The chain employs TRBV4-1 and TRBJ2-5, with TRBD2 identical over 9 bases. Losses at the gene ends were 5 bases for V and 4 bases for J; bases not matched to a gene: 11. Germline assignment: CDR1 MGHRA and CDR2 YSYEKL. The length of the CDR3 is 16 residues. The chain's CDR3 is CASSNLASGDGETQYF. The CDR3 region has the DNA TGCGCCAGCAGCAATTTGGCTAGCGGGGACGGAGAGACCCAGTACTTC.

This chain joins TRBV6-5 and TRBJ1-5, with a tentative D call TRBD1 (6 bases). CDR1 MNHEY and CDR2 SVGAGI come from the germline V gene. V was pared by 5 bases and J by 3 bases, with 11 bases between. There are 14 residues in the CDR3. The CDR3 loop reads CASSEHRVNQPQHF. In DNA, the CDR3 is TGTGCCAGCAGTGAGCACAGGGTCAATCAGCCCCAGCATTTT.

CDR3 bases: TGCGCCAGCAGCACACAGGTCCAGAACACTGAAGCTTTCTTT. It codes for CASSTQVQNTEAFF. The chain couples TRBV5-1 to TRBJ1-1; D is possibly TRBD1 (5 bases). The CDR3 totals 14 residues. V shed 4 bases and J shed 1 base, with 11 bases lying between them. Germline V gene lookup returns CDR1 SGHRS and CDR2 YFSETQ.

For the CDR3, the DNA is TGTGCCTGGGGCATGGGGATCGGAGGAGAGCAGTACTTC. This sequence encodes CAWGMGIGGEQYF. This rearrangement joins TRBV30 to TRBJ2-7, with D tentatively TRBD2 (5 bases). The germline V gene has CDR1 GTSNPN and CDR2 SVGIG (reference sequence). The CDR3 sequence is 13 residues long. V was clipped by 5 bases and J by 7 bases, with 18 bases between them.